These T cell receptor beta chains were read from a single sample in a study of shared clonotypes between healthy human individuals. Profiled with immunoSEQ multiplex PCR; TCRdb holds only in-frame clones, not every one. In the table there are over 2 million clones, around 96% of which are singletons. The sequenced sample was naive CD8+ T cells sorted from blood. Receptors originate from a man between 18 and 29 years old in good health. The conserved cysteine and the conserved F or W are not part of the CDR3 here.

ASSGITGGSYNEQF	TRBJ2-1	TRBV9
ASSPLDVSQNTEAF	TRBJ1-1	TRBV6-6
ASSVGGSNYGYT	TRBJ1-2	TRBV9
ASSLKDQQF	TRBJ2-1	TRBV5-6
ASRSGGELPRIYGYT	TRBJ1-2	TRBV10-2
ASRLHDRGLKG	TRBJ1-1	TRBV6-5
ASSLGGQGVQETQY	TRBJ2-5	TRBV5-1
ASSITGTVNTEAF	TRBJ1-1	TRBV19
ASSFLAESQETQY	TRBJ2-5	TRBV6-5
ASSVGGTSLYEQF	TRBJ2-1	TRBV9
ASSPTNTEAF	TRBJ1-1	TRBV7-9
ASSFSGGSADTQY	TRBJ2-3	TRBV27